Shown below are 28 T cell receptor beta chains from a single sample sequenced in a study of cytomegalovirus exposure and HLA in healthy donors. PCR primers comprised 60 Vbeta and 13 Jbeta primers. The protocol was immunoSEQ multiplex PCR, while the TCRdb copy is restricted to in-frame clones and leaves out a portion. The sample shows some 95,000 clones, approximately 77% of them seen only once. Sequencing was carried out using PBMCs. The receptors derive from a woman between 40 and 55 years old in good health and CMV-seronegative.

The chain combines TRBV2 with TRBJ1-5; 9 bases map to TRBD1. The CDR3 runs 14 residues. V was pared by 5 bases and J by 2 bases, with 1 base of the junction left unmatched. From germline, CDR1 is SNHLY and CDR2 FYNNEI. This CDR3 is CASSWDRGNQPQHF. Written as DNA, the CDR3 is TGTGCCAGCAGTTGGGACAGGGGCAATCAGCCCCAGCATTTT.

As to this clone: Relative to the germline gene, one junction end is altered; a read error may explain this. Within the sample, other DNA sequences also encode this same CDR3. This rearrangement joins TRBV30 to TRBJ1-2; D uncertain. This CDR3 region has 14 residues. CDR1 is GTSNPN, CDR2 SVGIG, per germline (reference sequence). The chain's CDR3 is CAWSTSRVGYGYTF. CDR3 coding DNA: TGCGCCTGGAGTACCTCGCGGGTTGGCTATGGCTACACCTTC.

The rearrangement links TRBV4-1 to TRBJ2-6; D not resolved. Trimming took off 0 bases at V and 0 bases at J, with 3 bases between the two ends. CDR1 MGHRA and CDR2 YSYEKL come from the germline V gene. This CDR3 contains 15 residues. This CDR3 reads CASSQESSGANVLTF. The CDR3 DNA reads TGCGCCAGCAGCCAAGAGAGCTCTGGGGCCAACGTCCTGACTTTC.

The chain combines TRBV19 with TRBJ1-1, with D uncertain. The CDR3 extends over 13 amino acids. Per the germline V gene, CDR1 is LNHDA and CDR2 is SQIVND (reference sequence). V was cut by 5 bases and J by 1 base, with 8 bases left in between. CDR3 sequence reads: CASSALQNTEAFF. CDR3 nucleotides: TGTGCCAGTAGTGCACTCCAGAACACTGAAGCTTTCTTT.

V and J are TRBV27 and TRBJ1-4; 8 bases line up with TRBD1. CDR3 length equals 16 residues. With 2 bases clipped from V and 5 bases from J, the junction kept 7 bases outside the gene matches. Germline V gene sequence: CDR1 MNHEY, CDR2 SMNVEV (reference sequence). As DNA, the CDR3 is TGTGCCAGCAGTTTAGACTATAGACAGGGGAATGAAAAACTGTTTTTT. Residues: CASSLDYRQGNEKLFF.

In nucleotides, the CDR3 is TGTGCCAGCAGTTACTCTGCGGACAGTTTCAATCAGCCCCAGCATTTT. Translating gives CASSYSADSFNQPQHF. The V and J genes are TRBV6-5 and TRBJ1-5; D perhaps matches TRBD1 (6 bases). Germline CDR1 and CDR2: MNHEY and SVGAGI. The CDR3 loop spans 16 amino acids. V was shortened by 0 bases and J by 3 bases, with 12 bases between the two germline ends.

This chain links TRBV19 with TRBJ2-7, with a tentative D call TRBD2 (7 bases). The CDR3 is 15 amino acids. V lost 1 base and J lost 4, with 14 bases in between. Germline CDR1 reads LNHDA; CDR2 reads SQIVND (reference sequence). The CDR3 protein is CASSIGSGGEYEQYF. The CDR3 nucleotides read TGTGCCAGTAGTATAGGGTCGGGGGGCGAGTACGAGCAGTACTTC. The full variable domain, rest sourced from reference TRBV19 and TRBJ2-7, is DGGITQSPKYLFRKEGQNVTLSCEQNLNHDAMYWYRQDPGQGLRLIYYSQIVNDFQKGDIAEGYSVSREKKESFPLTVTSAQKNPTAFYLCASSIGSGGEYEQYFGPGTRLTVT.

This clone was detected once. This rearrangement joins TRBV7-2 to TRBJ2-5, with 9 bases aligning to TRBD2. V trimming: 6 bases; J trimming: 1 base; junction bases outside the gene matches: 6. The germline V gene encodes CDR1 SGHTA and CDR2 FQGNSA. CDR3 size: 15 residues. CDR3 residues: CASSPTSGIQETQYF. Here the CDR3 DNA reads TGTGCCAGCAGTCCGACTAGCGGCATCCAAGAGACCCAGTACTTC.

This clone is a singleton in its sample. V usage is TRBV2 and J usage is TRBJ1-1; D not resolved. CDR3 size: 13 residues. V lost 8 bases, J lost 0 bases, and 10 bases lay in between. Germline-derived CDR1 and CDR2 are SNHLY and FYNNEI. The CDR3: CASEEEMNTEAFF. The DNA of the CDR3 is TGTGCCAGCGAGGAAGAGATGAACACTGAAGCTTTCTTT.

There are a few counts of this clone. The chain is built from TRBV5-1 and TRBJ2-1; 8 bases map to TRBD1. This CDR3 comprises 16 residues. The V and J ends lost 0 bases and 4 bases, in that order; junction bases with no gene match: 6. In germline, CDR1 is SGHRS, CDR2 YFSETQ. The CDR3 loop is CASSLAGTGIYNEQFF. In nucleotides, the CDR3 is TGCGCCAGCAGCTTGGCCGGGACAGGTATTTACAATGAGCAGTTCTTC.

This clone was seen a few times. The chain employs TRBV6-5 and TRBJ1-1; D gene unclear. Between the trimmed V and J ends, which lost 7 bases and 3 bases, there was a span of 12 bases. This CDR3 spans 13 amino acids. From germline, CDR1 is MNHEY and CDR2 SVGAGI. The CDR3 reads CASTRGRYTEAFF. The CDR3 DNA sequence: TGTGCCAGCACGAGAGGGCGATACACTGAAGCTTTCTTT.

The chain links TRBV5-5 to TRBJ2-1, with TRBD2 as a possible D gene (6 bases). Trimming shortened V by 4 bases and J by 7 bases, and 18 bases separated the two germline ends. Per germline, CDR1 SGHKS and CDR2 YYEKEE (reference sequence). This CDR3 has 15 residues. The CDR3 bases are TGTGCCAGCAGCGGTCGGGAGCCGGTCAGGAATGAGCAGTTCTTC. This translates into CASSGREPVRNEQFF.

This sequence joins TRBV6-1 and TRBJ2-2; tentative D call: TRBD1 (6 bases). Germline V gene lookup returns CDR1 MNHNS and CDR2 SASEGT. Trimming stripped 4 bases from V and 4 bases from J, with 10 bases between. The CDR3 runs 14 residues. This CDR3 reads CASSGTASTGELFF. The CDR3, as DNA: TGTGCCAGCAGTGGGACAGCTTCCACCGGGGAGCTGTTTTTT.

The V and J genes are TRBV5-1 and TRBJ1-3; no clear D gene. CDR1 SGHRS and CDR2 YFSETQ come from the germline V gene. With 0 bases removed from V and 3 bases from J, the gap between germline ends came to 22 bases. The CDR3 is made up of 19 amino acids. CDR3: CASSLAFRSRTFVGNTIYF. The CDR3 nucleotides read TGCGCCAGCAGCTTGGCGTTTCGGAGCAGGACTTTTGTTGGAAACACCATATATTTT.

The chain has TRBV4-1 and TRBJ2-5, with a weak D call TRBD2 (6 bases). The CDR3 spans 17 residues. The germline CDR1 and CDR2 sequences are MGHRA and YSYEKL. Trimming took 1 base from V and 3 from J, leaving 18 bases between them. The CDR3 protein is CASSQAAYGGSEETQYF. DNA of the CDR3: TGCGCCAGCAGCCAAGCGGCGTACGGAGGGAGTGAAGAGACCCAGTACTTC.

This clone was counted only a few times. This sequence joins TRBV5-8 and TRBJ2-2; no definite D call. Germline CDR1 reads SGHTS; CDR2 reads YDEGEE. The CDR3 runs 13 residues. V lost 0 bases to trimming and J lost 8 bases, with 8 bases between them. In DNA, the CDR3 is TGTGCCAGCAGCTTGGGTTCCTTAGGGGAGCTGTTTTTT. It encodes CASSLGSLGELFF. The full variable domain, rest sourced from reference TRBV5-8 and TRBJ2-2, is EAGVTQSPTHLIKTRGQQATLRCSPISGHTSVYWYQQALGLGLQFLLWYDEGEERNRGNFPPRFSGRQFPNYSSELNVNALELEDSALYLCASSLGSLGELFFGEGSRLTVL.

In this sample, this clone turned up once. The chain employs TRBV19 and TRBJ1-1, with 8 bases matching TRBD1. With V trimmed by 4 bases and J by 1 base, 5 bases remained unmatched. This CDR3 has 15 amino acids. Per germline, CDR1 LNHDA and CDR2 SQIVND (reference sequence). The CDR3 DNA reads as TGTGCCAGTAGTACAACCGGGACAGGGAACACTGAAGCTTTCTTT. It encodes CASSTTGTGNTEAFF.

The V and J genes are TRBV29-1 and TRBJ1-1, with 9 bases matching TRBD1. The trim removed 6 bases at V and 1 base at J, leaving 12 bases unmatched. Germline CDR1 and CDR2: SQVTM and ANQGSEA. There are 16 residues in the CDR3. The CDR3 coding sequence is TGCAGCGTCACAGGGGGCGCGGCTCACGAGAACACTGAAGCTTTCTTT. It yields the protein CSVTGGAAHENTEAFF.

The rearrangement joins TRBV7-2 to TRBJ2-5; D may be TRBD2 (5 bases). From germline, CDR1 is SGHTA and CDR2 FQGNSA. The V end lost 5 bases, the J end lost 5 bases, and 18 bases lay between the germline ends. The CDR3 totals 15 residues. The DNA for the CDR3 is TGTGCCAGCAGCCCCCAACTCGGGGAAGGGGAGACCCAGTACTTC. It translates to CASSPQLGEGETQYF.

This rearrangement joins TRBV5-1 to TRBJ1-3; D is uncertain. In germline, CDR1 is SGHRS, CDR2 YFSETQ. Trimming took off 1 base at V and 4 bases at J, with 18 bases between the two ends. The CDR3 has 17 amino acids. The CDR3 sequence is CASSLPTTPGTGNTIYF. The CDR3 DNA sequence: TGCGCCAGCAGCTTGCCGACCACCCCGGGAACCGGAAACACCATATATTTT. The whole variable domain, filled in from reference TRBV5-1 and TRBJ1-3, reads KAGVTQTPRYLIKTRGQQVTLSCSPISGHRSVSWYQQTPGQGLQFLFEYFSETQRNKGNFPGRFSGRQFSNSRSEMNVSTLELGDSALYLCASSLPTTPGTGNTIYFGEGSWLTVV.

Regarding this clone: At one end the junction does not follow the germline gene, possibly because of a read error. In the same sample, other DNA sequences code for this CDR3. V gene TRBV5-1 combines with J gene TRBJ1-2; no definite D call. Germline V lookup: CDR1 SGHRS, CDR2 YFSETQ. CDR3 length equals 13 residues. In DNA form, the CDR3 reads TGCGCCAGCAGCCCCGACATGGCCTATGGTTACACCTTC. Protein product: CASSPDMAYGYTF. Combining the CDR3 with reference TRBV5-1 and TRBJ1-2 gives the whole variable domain KAGVTQTPRYLIKTRGQQVTLSCSPISGHRSVSWYQQTPGQGLQFLFEYFSETQRNKGNFPGRFSGRQFSNSRSEMNVSTLELGDSALYLCASSPDMAYGYTFGSGTRLTVV.

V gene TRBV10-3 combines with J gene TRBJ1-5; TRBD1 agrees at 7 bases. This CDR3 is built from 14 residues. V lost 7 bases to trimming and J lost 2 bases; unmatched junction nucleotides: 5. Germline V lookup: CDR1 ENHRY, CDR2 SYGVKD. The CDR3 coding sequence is TGTGCCATCAATGGAGACAGGGGCAATCAGCCCCAGCATTTT. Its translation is CAINGDRGNQPQHF.

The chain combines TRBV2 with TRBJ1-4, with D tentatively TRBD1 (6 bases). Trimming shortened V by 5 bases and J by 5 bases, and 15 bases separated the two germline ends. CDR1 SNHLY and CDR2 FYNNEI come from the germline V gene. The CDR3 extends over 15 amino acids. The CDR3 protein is CASSSIRGRNEKLFF. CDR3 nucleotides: TGTGCCAGCAGTTCCATCAGGGGTCGGAATGAAAAACTGTTTTTT.

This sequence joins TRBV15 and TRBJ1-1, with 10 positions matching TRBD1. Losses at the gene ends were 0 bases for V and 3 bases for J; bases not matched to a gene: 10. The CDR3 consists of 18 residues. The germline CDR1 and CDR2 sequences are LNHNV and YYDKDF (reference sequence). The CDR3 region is CATSRDDGTGDSYTEAFF. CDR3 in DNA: TGTGCCACCAGCAGAGATGATGGGACAGGGGACTCCTACACTGAAGCTTTCTTT.

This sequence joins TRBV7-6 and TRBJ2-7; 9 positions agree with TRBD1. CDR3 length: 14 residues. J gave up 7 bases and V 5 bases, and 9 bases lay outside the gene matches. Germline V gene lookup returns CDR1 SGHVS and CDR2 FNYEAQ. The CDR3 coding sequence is TGTGCCAGCAGCGGGGGACAGGGCATGGGGGAGCAGTACTTC. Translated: CASSGGQGMGEQYF.

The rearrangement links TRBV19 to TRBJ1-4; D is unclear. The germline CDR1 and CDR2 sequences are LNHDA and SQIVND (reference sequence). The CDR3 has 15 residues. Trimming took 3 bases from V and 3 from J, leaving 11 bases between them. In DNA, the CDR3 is TGTGCCAGTAGTATTAGTCTCCTCTCTAATGAAAAACTGTTTTTT. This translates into CASSISLLSNEKLFF.

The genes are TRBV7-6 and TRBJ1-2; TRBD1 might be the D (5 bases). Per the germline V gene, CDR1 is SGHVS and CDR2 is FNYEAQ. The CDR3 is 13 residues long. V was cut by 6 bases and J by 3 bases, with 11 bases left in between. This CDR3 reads CASSPGGDYGYTF. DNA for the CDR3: TGTGCCAGCAGTCCCGGGGGTGACTATGGCTACACCTTC.

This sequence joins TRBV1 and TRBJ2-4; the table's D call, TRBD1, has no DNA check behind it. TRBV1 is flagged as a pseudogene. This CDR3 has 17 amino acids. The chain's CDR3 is CTSSLNDIPKAKNIQYF. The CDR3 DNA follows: TGCACCAGCAGCCTCAATGACATCCCGAAAGCCAAAAACATTCAGTACTTC.